Listed below are T cell receptor beta chains from one sample, sequenced in a study of OX40 agonist ivuxolimab in advanced cancers. TCRdb's table, derived via immunoSEQ multiplex PCR, lists solely in-frame clones and lacks some. Among tens of thousands of clones listed, roughly nine tenths were seen once. Sequenced here: CD4+ or CD8+ T cells sorted from blood, sampled in a trial of the OX40 agonist ivuxolimab. These receptors were taken from an adult with an advanced solid tumor such as melanoma, head and neck, liver or kidney cancer. Each CDR3 is given with its conserved first and last residue. D genes are given only for firm matches. For some rows the clone size is stated as once, few or many, or as a class when expanded; others skip it.

TRBD1	.	TRBV4-1	TRBJ1-1	CASSPMAGGANTEAFF	TGCGCCAGCAGCCCTATGGCAGGGGGCGCGAACACTGAAGCTTTCTTT
TRBD2	.	TRBV10-3	TRBJ2-7	CAISERTSGSRSPYEQYF	TGTGCCATCAGTGAGCGGACTAGCGGCTCGAGAAGCCCCTACGAGCAGTACTTC
.	.	TRBV5-1	TRBJ2-7	CASSFWGDEQYF	TGCGCCAGCAGCTTCTGGGGCGACGAGCAGTACTTC
.	.	TRBV6-1	TRBJ1-5	CASSENRVSNQPQHF	TGTGCCAGCAGTGAAAATAGGGTTAGCAATCAGCCCCAGCATTTT
.	once	TRBV28	TRBJ1-5	CASIHGGNQPQHF	TGTGCCAGCATCCATGGGGGCAATCAGCCCCAGCATTTT
.	.	TRBV5-1	TRBJ2-7	CASSLAYRGYEQYF	TGCGCCAGCAGCTTGGCCTATAGGGGCTACGAGCAGTACTTC
.	.	TRBV5-6	TRBJ1-4	CASSLWAPQATNEKLFF	TGTGCCAGCAGCTTGTGGGCACCACAGGCAACTAATGAAAAACTGTTTTTT
TRBD2	.	TRBV4-2	TRBJ2-1	CASSWGGEREFHEQFF	TGTGCCAGCAGCTGGGGCGGGGAGCGGGAGTTCCATGAGCAGTTCTTC
.	.	TRBV10-3	TRBJ2-6	CATDSSGANVLTF	TGTGCCACTGACAGCTCTGGGGCCAACGTCCTGACTTTC
.	.	TRBV30	TRBJ1-2	CALNLGLGGYTF	TGTGCCCTAAACCTAGGTTTAGGTGGCTACACCTTC
TRBD1	.	TRBV5-1	TRBJ1-4	CASSLSTGEGKLFF	TGCGCCAGCAGCTTGTCGACAGGGGAGGGAAAACTGTTTTTT
.	.	TRBV4-1	TRBJ2-6	CASSQVDSGANVLTF	TGCGCCAGCAGCCAAGTCGACTCTGGGGCCAACGTCCTGACTTTC
.	.	TRBV1	TRBJ2-7	CTSSVEEGGRLAGNYSYEQYF	TGCACCAGCAGCGTAGAGGAAGGGGGGCGGCTAGCGGGAAACTACTCCTACGAGCAGTACTTC